This entry is about one T cell receptor beta chain. The clone's antigen remains unknown. Qualities for individual bases were not recorded, and no much larger clone is one base off. These data come from a study of TIL therapy for anti-PD-1-resistant metastatic lung cancer (dated by TCRdb to about 2021). Regarding the research as a whole: Tumors were collected before any PD-1/PD-L1 blockade, after which patients were given nivolumab, and patients who progressed were given lymphodepletion, an infusion of expanded TIL and IL-2. Among the enrolled patients, the median age was roughly 54 years (range roughly 35-75), and the median tumor PD-L1 proportion score was around 6%. Most of the cohort had lung adenocarcinoma, four tumors were EGFR-mutant and two were ALK-rearranged, and half of the patients were current or former smokers. A median non-synonymous tumor mutation burden of approximately 1.4 mutations per megabase was determined across the cohort by whole-exome sequencing. Tumor and peripheral blood T cell receptor beta sequencing was used to track clonotypes across tumor, expanded TIL product and serial blood samples.

TCR beta CDR3 regions were amplified from genomic DNA by bias-controlled multiplex PCR with the immunoSEQ v3 hsTCRB kit. TCR libraries were sequenced on an Illumina NextSeq 500 to roughly 2 million read pairs for survey level or roughly 4.5-6 million for deep level. The source study handled its data this way. V, D and J genes were assigned, non-productive sequences were removed, and clonality was reported by immunoSEQ Analyzer software. To compare repertoires between infused TIL and blood, productive Simpson clonality was used along with the Morisita overlap index of productive TRB rearrangements. For each clone in blood, the absolute clonotype count was estimated by multiplying the lymphocyte count by the CD3+ fraction and by the clone's productive frequency. This immuneACCESS table, as held by TCRdb, lists in-frame sequences with V and J called but not all clones. Of the missing ones, under half trace to an unresolved V gene in checked studies; the others have no known cause. The DNA was the basis for D and trimming; V, J and clone size are from that table. This sample comprises tens of thousands of clones, 80% to 90% of them detected only once. Around 2.6% of the sample goes to the ten largest clones.

Germline trimming amounts to 5 bases on V and 4 bases on J, with 9 as the count of junction bases outside the gene matches. From the germline V gene (reference sequence), CDR1 is MNHEY and CDR2 is SMNVEV. Reading from cysteine to phenylalanine, the CDR3 counts 16 amino acids. Just CDR3 DNA is preserved here, 48 bases in frame from base 1. The time point label here, explained by the study, means: pre-treatment sample, taken before nivolumab and TIL therapy. A phase I trial run at two centers enrolled adults with stage 4 NSCLC between late 2017 and 2020. The samples were drawn from an open-label, single-arm phase I trial testing tumor-infiltrating lymphocyte therapy combined with nivolumab in advanced non-small cell lung cancer. Blood mononuclear cells were isolated from EDTA tubes by Ficoll gradient and were snap-frozen as pellets, and DNA was extracted with a Qiagen mini-prep kit. Study-wide conclusions, independent of this receptor: Generalizability was limited because the cohort was highly selected, with more treatment-naive, never-smoker and oncogene-addicted patients included than is typical. The study protocol defined all tumor marker inferences as exploratory. Infused TIL clonotypes partially replaced the baseline peripheral repertoire then decayed over months, with no apparent association between persistence and response.

This receptor was identified in a person aged 25 to 80 with non-small cell lung cancer. The sequence joins TRBV27 to TRBJ2-1, with 9 middle bases fitting TRBD2. The material sequenced was blood, taken at baseline. For the CDR3, the sequence is CASSLQSLAGYNEQFF. The DNA reads as follows: TGTGCCAGCAGTCTACAGTCACTAGCGGGTTACAATGAGCAGTTCTTC.